One sample yielded the 22 T cell receptor beta chains listed below, sequenced in a study of T cells in Graves' hyperthyroidism and ophthalmopathy. RNA transcripts gave rise to amplified TCR beta CDR3 regions. First-round RT-PCR with HTBI primers amplified the TCR CDR3 region. Each CDR3 protein is one row after TCRdb ran MiXCR on the multiplex PCR reads. The sample has some 600,000 distinct CDR3 sequences; around 14% are singletons. Material for sequencing was blood. Every receptor here comes from a woman aged 30 to 39 with Graves' hyperthyroidism that later progressed to Graves' ophthalmopathy.

At least ten counts were recorded for this clonotype. The V and J genes are TRBV28 and TRBJ2-7, with TRBD1 matching 7 bases. Trimming at V came to 3 bases and at J to 4 bases, leaving 3 bases not matched to a gene. CDR3 size: 13 residues. Germline V CDR1 and CDR2: MDHEN, SYDVKM. CDR3 coding DNA: TGTGCCAGCAGTTTTGGGACAGCTTACGAGCAGTACTTC. Amino acids: CASSFGTAYEQYF. The variable domain in full, with the rest retrieved from reference TRBV28 and TRBJ2-7, is DVKVTQSSRYLVKRTGEKVFLECVQDMDHENMFWYRQDPGLGLRLIYFSYDVKMKEKGDIPEGYSVSREKKERFSLILESASTNQTSMYLCASSFGTAYEQYFGPGTRLTVT.

The table lists this clonotype with many counts. The chain recombines TRBV11-2 with TRBJ2-7; no clear D gene. V dropped 6 bases and J dropped 6 bases, with 12 bases sitting between them. Germline V gene data show CDR1 as SGHAT and CDR2 as FQNNGV. The CDR3 runs 12 residues. CDR3 nucleotides: TGTGCCAGCAGGAAGGACCACCTCGAGCAGTACTTC. This encodes CASRKDHLEQYF.

This clonotype has ten or more counts. The rearrangement joins TRBV20-1 to TRBJ2-2; 9 nucleotides line up with TRBD2. The CDR3 totals 16 residues. The junction had 8 bases not matched to a gene; V was cut back by 5 bases and J by 1 base. Germline CDR1 is DFQATT and CDR2 is SNEGSKA (reference sequence). CDR3 DNA: TGCAGTGCTTATCTAGCGGGAAGGCTGAACACCGGGGAGCTGTTTTTT. Translation: CSAYLAGRLNTGELFF.

In its sample, this clonotype was seen many times. V gene TRBV19 combines with J gene TRBJ1-6, with D hard to call. The germline V gene encodes CDR1 LNHDA and CDR2 SQIVND (reference sequence). The CDR3 is 13 amino acids. Trimming took 6 bases from V and 8 from J, leaving 11 bases between them. DNA of the CDR3: TGTGCCAGTAGCGCAATTACAGATTCACCCCTCCACTTT. Protein: CASSAITDSPLHF. Together with reference TRBV19 and TRBJ1-6, the CDR3 gives the full variable domain: DGGITQSPKYLFRKEGQNVTLSCEQNLNHDAMYWYRQDPGQGLRLIYYSQIVNDFQKGDIAEGYSVSREKKESFPLTVTSAQKNPTAFYLCASSAITDSPLHFGNGTRLTVT.

The chain has TRBV7-9 and TRBJ1-5; D remains unclear. The germline V and J ends were trimmed by 6 bases and 0 bases, with 12 bases remaining between them. The CDR3 has 15 amino acids. The germline gives CDR1 SEHNR, CDR2 FQNEAQ (reference sequence). CDR3 loop: CASSLDAVSNQPQHF. Here the CDR3 DNA reads TGTGCCAGCAGTTTGGATGCCGTTAGCAATCAGCCCCAGCATTTT.

This clonotype was counted only a few times. This chain joins TRBV6-4 and TRBJ1-2, with D uncertain. CDR1 and CDR2 (germline): MRHNA, SNTAGT. V shed 6 bases and J shed 4 bases, with 9 bases lying between them. CDR3 length: 12 amino acids. As DNA, the CDR3 is TGTGCCAGCAGGTTAGGGATCTATGGCTACACCTTC. It yields the protein CASRLGIYGYTF.

The rearrangement joins TRBV6-2 or TRBV6-3 to TRBJ1-5, with 12 nucleotides matching TRBD1. The germline V gene encodes CDR1 MNHEY and CDR2 SVGEGT. Trimming cost V 2 bases and J 7 bases; bases outside gene matches: 9. The CDR3 has 17 amino acids. CDR3 protein: CASSYPGGTGGLQPQHF. The CDR3, as DNA: TGTGCCAGCAGTTACCCGGGAGGGACAGGGGGCTTACAGCCCCAGCATTTT.

The table lists this clonotype with a few counts. The genes are TRBV19 and TRBJ2-1, with 15 bases fitting TRBD2. Germline CDR1 LNHDA, CDR2 SQIVND (reference sequence). V shed 4 bases, J shed 8 bases, and the junction held 15 bases outside the gene matches. The length of the CDR3 is 19 residues. The CDR3 DNA sequence: TGTGCCAGTAGTACCCTGGGACTAGCGGGAGGTAACTCAGGGGATGAGCAGTTCTTC. Its translation is CASSTLGLAGGNSGDEQFF.

At least ten counts were recorded for this clonotype. The rearrangement links TRBV19 to TRBJ2-5; maybe TRBD2 (5 bases). Germline CDR1 reads LNHDA; CDR2 reads SQIVND (reference sequence). CDR3 length: 13 amino acids. Trimming took 6 bases from V and 4 from J, leaving 12 bases between them. For the CDR3, the DNA is TGTGCCAGTAGCGGCAGACGGGGAGAGACCCAGTACTTC. Encoded protein: CASSGRRGETQYF.

This clonotype came up a few times. The J gene is TRBJ1-1, the V gene TRBV27; 8 bases are a match to TRBD1. CDR3 length: 15 amino acids. The germline V gene has CDR1 MNHEY and CDR2 SMNVEV (reference sequence). The J segment lost 2 bases and the V segment lost 6 bases, leaving 8 bases of the junction unmatched. DNA of the CDR3: TGTGCCAGCAGCCTACAGGGGGGTATTAACACTGAAGCTTTCTTT. Amino acids: CASSLQGGINTEAFF.

The CDR3 region is CASGLRFTTPLGGYTF. The CDR3 DNA is TGTGCTAGTGGACTAAGATTCACGACCCCGTTGGGGGGCTACACCTTC. This chain connects TRBV12-5 to TRBJ1-2; D gene ambiguous. Between the trimmed V and J ends, which lost 6 bases and 8 bases, there was a span of 25 bases. CDR3 length: 16 residues. Germline loops: CDR1 LGHNT, CDR2 FRNRAP.

Of note for this clonotype: A much larger clone is a single base away; this may be a read error. The chain recombines TRBV12-3 or TRBV12-4 with TRBJ2-5, with D tentatively TRBD2 (6 bases). This CDR3 is 16 amino acids long. CDR3 sequence reads: CASSPGGTPRRETRYF. The CDR3 region has the DNA TGTGCCAGCAGTCCAGGCGGGACCCCGAGAAGAGAGACCCGGTACTTC.

This clonotype was seen a few times. The gene calls are TRBV4-1 and TRBJ2-1; 11 bases are shared with TRBD1. Germline CDR1 reads MGHRA; CDR2 reads YSYEKL. The CDR3 loop spans 17 amino acids. With V trimmed by 3 bases and J by 9 bases, 13 bases remained unmatched. The CDR3: CASSQLTGTGGDTEQFF. The CDR3 region has the DNA TGCGCCAGCAGCCAGCTGACCGGGACAGGGGGAGATACTGAGCAGTTCTTC.

This clonotype has at least ten counts. The J gene is TRBJ2-1, the V gene TRBV15, with TRBD2 identical over 7 bases. Per germline, CDR1 LNHNV and CDR2 YYDKDF (reference sequence). V was clipped by 4 bases and J by 3 bases; unmatched bases: 12. The CDR3 totals 17 residues. The CDR3 region has the DNA TGTGCCACCAGCACCCAAAGCGGGACCGAGGGCTACAATGAGCAGTTCTTC. The encoded protein is CATSTQSGTEGYNEQFF. The entire variable domain, with the rest obtained from reference TRBV15 and TRBJ2-1, is as follows: DAMVIQNPRYQVTQFGKPVTLSCSQTLNHNVMYWYQQKSSQAPKLLFHYYDKDFNNEADTPDNFQSRRPNTSFCFLDIRSPGLGDTAMYLCATSTQSGTEGYNEQFFGPGTRLTVL.

J is TRBJ2-2 and V is TRBV7-8, with D perhaps matching TRBD2 (5 bases). V lost 11 bases, J lost 0 bases, and 13 bases lay in between. Germline CDR1 is SGHVS and CDR2 is FQNEAQ. This CDR3 has 14 residues. The CDR3 DNA follows: TGTGCCGAGGAGGAATTCGCGAACACCGGGGAGCTGTTTTTT. It yields the protein CAEEEFANTGELFF.

The sample holds many counts of this clonotype. This CDR3 reads CASSDGTSAFLVSYEQYF. The DNA of the CDR3 is TGCGCCAGCAGCGACGGGACTAGCGCCTTTCTGGTGTCCTACGAGCAGTACTTC. The chain joins TRBV5-1 to TRBJ2-7; 10 bases align to TRBD2. The CDR3 totals 18 residues. V was pared by 4 bases and J by 1 base, with 14 bases of the junction left unmatched. Germline assignment: CDR1 SGHRS and CDR2 YFSETQ.

The chain recombines TRBV6-5 with TRBJ1-1; TRBD1 might be the D (6 bases). The ends were cut back, 1 base at V and 1 base at J, with 13 bases in the middle. CDR1 is MNHEY and CDR2 is SVGAGI in the germline V gene. The CDR3 is 16 amino acids. CDR3 loop: CASSYWGATSNTEAFF. DNA of the CDR3: TGTGCCAGCAGTTACTGGGGGGCAACCTCGAACACTGAAGCTTTCTTT.

This chain links TRBV19 with TRBJ2-1; 11 positions agree with TRBD1. The V gene end was trimmed by 5 bases and the J gene end by 9 bases; junction bases not matched to a gene: 9. The V gene's germline CDR1 is LNHDA and CDR2 SQIVND (reference sequence). The CDR3 length is 15 residues. CDR3 bases: TGTGCCAGTAGTGGACTCGGGACAGGGGGGATTGAGCAGTTCTTC. This sequence encodes CASSGLGTGGIEQFF.

This clonotype was seen ten or more times. This chain joins TRBV9 and TRBJ2-5, with 10 nucleotides matching TRBD1. The CDR3 runs 14 residues. Germline trimming cut 7 bases from V and 4 bases from J; bases unmatched to any gene: 7. Germline CDR1 reads SGDLS; CDR2 reads YYNGEE. CDR3: CASDRDRGGETQYF. For the CDR3, the DNA is TGTGCCAGCGACCGGGACAGGGGAGGAGAGACCCAGTACTTC.

The table lists this clonotype with many counts. The rearrangement joins TRBV28 to TRBJ1-1; TRBD1 agrees at 7 bases. The CDR3 loop spans 15 amino acids. Germline assignment: CDR1 MDHEN and CDR2 SYDVKM. The V and J ends lost 6 bases and 1 base, in that order; junction bases with no gene match: 8. The CDR3 here is CASSGQAKGNTEAFF. In DNA form, the CDR3 reads TGTGCCAGCAGCGGACAGGCTAAGGGGAACACTGAAGCTTTCTTT. The whole variable domain, remainder taken from reference TRBV28 and TRBJ1-1, is DVKVTQSSRYLVKRTGEKVFLECVQDMDHENMFWYRQDPGLGLRLIYFSYDVKMKEKGDIPEGYSVSREKKERFSLILESASTNQTSMYLCASSGQAKGNTEAFFGQGTRLTVV.

There are many counts of this clonotype. The V gene is TRBV6-1, the J gene TRBJ2-3; no clear D gene. Trimming stripped 5 bases from V and 0 bases from J, with 12 bases between. Germline V gene sequence: CDR1 MNHNS, CDR2 SASEGT. The CDR3 contains 15 residues. CDR3 protein: CASSPPAPSTDTQYF. The CDR3 region has the DNA TGTGCCAGCAGTCCTCCCGCCCCTAGCACAGATACGCAGTATTTT.

The table lists this clonotype with many counts. The chain is built from TRBV29-1 and TRBJ1-2; 11 bases map to TRBD1. Germline V gene data show CDR1 as SQVTM and CDR2 as ANQGSEA. This CDR3 contains 16 residues. Unmatched junction bases numbered 9, after V lost 2 bases and J lost 4 bases. The CDR3 spells CSVESQGQGVSYGYTF. CDR3 nucleotide sequence: TGCAGCGTTGAAAGTCAGGGACAGGGGGTTTCCTATGGCTACACCTTC.